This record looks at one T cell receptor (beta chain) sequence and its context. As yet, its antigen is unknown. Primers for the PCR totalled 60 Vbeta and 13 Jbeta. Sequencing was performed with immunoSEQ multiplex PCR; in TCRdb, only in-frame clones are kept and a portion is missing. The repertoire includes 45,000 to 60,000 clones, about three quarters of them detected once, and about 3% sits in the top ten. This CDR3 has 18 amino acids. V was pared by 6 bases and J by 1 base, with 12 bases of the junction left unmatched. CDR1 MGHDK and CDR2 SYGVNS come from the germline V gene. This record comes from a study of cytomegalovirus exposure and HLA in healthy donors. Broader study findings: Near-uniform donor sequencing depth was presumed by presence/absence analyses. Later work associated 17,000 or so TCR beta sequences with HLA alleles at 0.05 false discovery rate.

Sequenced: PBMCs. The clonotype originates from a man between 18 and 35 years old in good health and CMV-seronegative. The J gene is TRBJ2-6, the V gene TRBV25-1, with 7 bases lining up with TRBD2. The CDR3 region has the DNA TGTGCCAGCAGGGGGGGGAACAGCGCGGCTTCTGGGGCCAACGTCCTGACTTTC. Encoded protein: CASRGGNSAASGANVLTF.